What follows are 7 T cell receptor beta chains derived from one specimen sequenced in a study of beta chain features in type 1 diabetes. The whole isolated RNA underwent reverse transcription, so sequencing captured expressed TCRB transcripts. The table came from immunoSEQ multiplex PCR; TCRdb's copy has only in-frame clones and leaves some out. The repertoire includes 850,000 to 900,000 clones, roughly 16% of them detected once, and around 0.02% sits in the top ten. Sequenced sample: naive CD4+ T cells from blood. These receptors originate from a woman aged 18 to 35 in good health.

This sequence joins TRBV7-2 and TRBJ2-5, with 9 nucleotides matching TRBD2. Germline V gives CDR1 SGHTA, CDR2 FQGNSA. The CDR3 length is 16 residues. The ends lost 0 bases at V and 2 bases at J; junction bases unmatched: 4. For the CDR3, the DNA is TGTGCCAGCAGCTTAGCCGGGACTAGCAGTCAAGAGACCCAGTACTTC. It is translated as CASSLAGTSSQETQYF.

The CDR3 region has the DNA TGTGCCAGCAGTTACCGCTCAGATACGCAGTATTTT. Its translation is CASSYRSDTQYF. This chain uses TRBV6-6 with TRBJ2-3; D is ambiguous. Trimming took 2 bases from V and 4 from J, leaving 4 bases between them. Per the germline V gene, CDR1 is MNHNY and CDR2 is SVGAGI (reference sequence). The length of the CDR3 is 12 residues.

The rearrangement links TRBV10-3 to TRBJ2-1; TRBD2 matches at 10 bases. Trimming took 8 bases from V and 8 from J; bases not matched to a gene: 12. The CDR3 is 15 residues long. The germline V gene has CDR1 ENHRY and CDR2 SYGVKD. CDR3 bases: TGTGCCATCCATACTAGCGGGGCCCAGACGGATGAGCAGTTCTTC. Translation: CAIHTSGAQTDEQFF.

The V and J genes are TRBV11-2 and TRBJ2-1; the match to TRBD2 covers 11 bases. Germline CDR1 SGHAT, CDR2 FQNNGV. V was pared by 2 bases and J by 7 bases, with 4 bases of the junction left unmatched. The CDR3 extends over 15 amino acids. The DNA for the CDR3 is TGTGCCAGCAGCTTACTTAGCGGGAGGGTGAATGAGCAGTTCTTC. It yields the protein CASSLLSGRVNEQFF.

The rearrangement joins TRBV19 to TRBJ2-1; 7 bases are a match to TRBD2. Germline values: CDR1 LNHDA, CDR2 SQIVND (reference sequence). Germline trimming cut 6 bases from V and 5 bases from J; bases unmatched to any gene: 7. This CDR3 contains 14 residues. CDR3 bases: TGTGCCAGTAGACCAGCGGGGTTGAACAATGAGCAGTTCTTC. This encodes CASRPAGLNNEQFF.

The genes are TRBV7-2 and TRBJ1-1; tentative D call: TRBD1 (6 bases). With 1 base removed from V and 1 base from J, the gap between germline ends came to 7 bases. The CDR3 covers 14 residues. Germline V gene data show CDR1 as SGHTA and CDR2 as FQGNSA. As DNA, the CDR3 is TGTGCCAGCAGCTTAGTACAGGGGAACACTGAAGCTTTCTTT. This gives the protein CASSLVQGNTEAFF.

This clone has more than one count but fewer than ten. The chain joins TRBV10-3 to TRBJ2-3; 10 bases map to TRBD2. Germline V gene data show CDR1 as ENHRY and CDR2 as SYGVKD. The CDR3 is 16 amino acids. V shed 4 bases, J shed 1 base, and the junction held 5 bases outside the gene matches. CDR3 region: CAISVSSGRGTDTQYF. The DNA for the CDR3 is TGTGCCATCAGTGTATCTAGCGGGAGAGGCACAGATACGCAGTATTTT.